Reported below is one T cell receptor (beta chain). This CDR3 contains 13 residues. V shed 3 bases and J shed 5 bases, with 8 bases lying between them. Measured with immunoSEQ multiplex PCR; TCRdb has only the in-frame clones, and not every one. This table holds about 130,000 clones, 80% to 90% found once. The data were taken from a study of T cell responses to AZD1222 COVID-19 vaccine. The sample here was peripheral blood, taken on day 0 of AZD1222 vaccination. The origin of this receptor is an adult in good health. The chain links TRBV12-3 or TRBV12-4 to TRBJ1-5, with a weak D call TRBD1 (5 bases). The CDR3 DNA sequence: TGTGCCAGCAGTTTTCGGGGGGATCAGCCCCAGCATTTT. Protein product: CASSFRGDQPQHF.